This T cell receptor (beta chain) was identified during a study of OX40 agonist ivuxolimab in advanced cancers. The germline V gene encodes CDR1 SEHNR and CDR2 FQNEAQ (reference sequence). The V segment lost 2 bases and the J segment 7 bases; nucleotides outside the gene matches: 4. The CDR3 is made up of 14 amino acids. Profiling relied on immunoSEQ multiplex PCR, and the TCRdb table lists in-frame clones only, not all of them. The sample lists some 100,000 clones, 91% occurring once. The V and J genes are TRBV7-9 and TRBJ2-1; 8 bases map to TRBD2. The source is an adult with an advanced solid tumor such as melanoma, head and neck, liver or kidney cancer. The material sequenced was CD4+ or CD8+ T cells sorted from blood, taken in a trial of the OX40 agonist ivuxolimab. CDR3 in DNA: TGTGCCAGCAGCTTAAGCGGGAGCGGGAATGAGCAGTTCTTC. As protein: CASSLSGSGNEQFF.